This T cell receptor (beta chain) originates from a study of blood T cells in healthy people across ages. The wider study: About one barcoded beta molecule per two T cells came from capture by template switching.

Study-level findings and limits: More naive CD4+ cells and higher diversity marked long-lived donors relative to aged donors. With age, beta diversity per million T cells declined roughly linearly, significantly by 35 to 40.

PCR was performed a second time for about 7 to 11 cycles using a sample-barcoded 5' primer and a J-beta primer mix. TCRdb used MiXCR to reprocess the 5' RACE reads, holding one entry per CDR3 protein. Counted here are hundreds of thousands of distinct CDR3 sequences, approximately 24% occurring once; the ten biggest clones make up 2.5% to 3.5%. The CDR3 length is 15 residues. CDR1 is SEHNR and CDR2 is FQNEAQ in the germline V gene (reference sequence). The sample providers were healthy Caucasian people from Russia, aged about 6 to 95. In regard to this clonotype: The antigen is unknown. A read error may produce the germline difference seen at one junction end.

This sample also appeared in a second study, on T cells of mothers and their children.

This TCR derives from a boy under 18 in good health. The chain recombines TRBV7-9 with TRBJ2-7, with 10 bases identical to TRBD2. Material for sequencing was blood. Written as DNA, the CDR3 is TGTGCTAGCAGCTTTAAGAGCGGGGGGGCGTACGAGCAGTACTTC. The encoded protein is CASSFKSGGAYEQYF.